The 22 T cell receptor beta chains presented below share a single source sample, sequenced in a study of blood T cell repertoires in COVID-19. Assay: immunoSEQ multiplex PCR; the TCRdb copy retains only in-frame clones and omits some. This table has roughly 60,000 clones, approximately 84% appearing once. Sequenced: peripheral blood. The source is a man aged 55 to 70 with acute or convalescent COVID-19.

The chain carries TRBV9 and TRBJ2-2; 10 positions agree with TRBD2. Germline V CDR1 and CDR2: SGDLS, YYNGEE. Germline trimming cut 0 bases from V and 3 bases from J; bases unmatched to any gene: 2. The CDR3 loop spans 16 amino acids. CDR3 DNA sequence: TGTGCCAGCAGCGTAGGGACTAGCGGATACACCGGGGAGCTGTTTTTT. This sequence encodes CASSVGTSGYTGELFF.

The V gene is TRBV10-3, the J gene TRBJ1-1; D may be TRBD1 (6 bases). V shed 2 bases and J shed 0 bases, with 13 bases lying between them. The CDR3 sequence is 16 residues long. The germline gives CDR1 ENHRY, CDR2 SYGVKD. The CDR3 spells CAISERGGAMNTEAFF. The CDR3 DNA is TGTGCCATCAGTGAGCGCGGGGGCGCAATGAACACTGAAGCTTTCTTT.

The chain employs TRBV2 and TRBJ2-3; D perhaps matches TRBD2 (5 bases). The CDR3 has 12 residues. The V and J ends lost 5 bases and 10 bases respectively, with 13 bases between them. Germline V gene sequence: CDR1 SNHLY, CDR2 FYNNEI. The CDR3 sequence is CASSLETGAQYF. The DNA of the CDR3 is TGTGCCAGCAGTCTCGAGACCGGGGCGCAGTATTTT.

The genes are TRBV27 and TRBJ2-7, with 9 bases matching TRBD1. The CDR3 is 15 residues long. The V segment lost 7 bases and the J segment 0 bases; nucleotides outside the gene matches: 7. The germline gives CDR1 MNHEY, CDR2 SMNVEV (reference sequence). CDR3 in DNA: TGTGCCAGCAAACTGACAGGGGGTGTCTCCTACGAGCAGTACTTC. Translated: CASKLTGGVSYEQYF.

This clone was seen a few times. For the CDR3, the DNA is TGTGCCAGCAACCCGACTAGCCAAGGCGGGGAGCTGTTTTTT. Translated, it gives CASNPTSQGGELFF. The chain is built from TRBV9 and TRBJ2-2; 7 bases are shared with TRBD2. CDR3 length: 14 amino acids. The V and J ends lost 6 bases and 7 bases, in that order; junction bases with no gene match: 9. Germline CDR1 reads SGDLS; CDR2 reads YYNGEE.

This clone has a single count. This rearrangement joins TRBV2 to TRBJ2-1; 8 bases are a match to TRBD2. Trimming took 4 bases from V and 6 from J; bases not matched to a gene: 2. The CDR3 is 13 amino acids. Germline values: CDR1 SNHLY, CDR2 FYNNEI. The CDR3 nucleotides are TGTGCCAGCAGTGGAACTAGCGGCAATGAGCAGTTCTTC. It is translated as CASSGTSGNEQFF.

The chain links TRBV4-1 to TRBJ2-3; TRBD2 agrees at 8 bases. The CDR3 runs 17 residues. Germline V gives CDR1 MGHRA, CDR2 YSYEKL. Trimming removed 0 bases from V and 2 bases from J; junction bases left unmatched: 7. The CDR3 DNA reads as TGCGCCAGCAGCCAAGACGGGGGCGGGGGGCCCACAGATACGCAGTATTTT. It specifies CASSQDGGGGPTDTQYF.

The sample holds one count of this clone. The chain couples TRBV4-2 to TRBJ1-1, with unresolved D. Germline lookup yields CDR1 LGHNA and CDR2 YNFKEQ. V was shortened by 4 bases and J by 3 bases, with 15 bases between the two germline ends. This CDR3 is 15 amino acids long. The CDR3 nucleotides are TGTGCCAGCAGCCCAAATCTCGGGTCAGACACTGAAGCTTTCTTT. Translated: CASSPNLGSDTEAFF.

This rearrangement joins TRBV12-3 or TRBV12-4 to TRBJ1-6; D not resolved. CDR3 length: 12 residues. The germline V and J ends were trimmed by 6 bases and 8 bases, with 8 bases remaining between them. CDR3 in amino acids: CASRAVDSPLHF. DNA of the CDR3: TGTGCCAGCAGGGCCGTCGATTCACCCCTCCACTTT.

The chain is built from TRBV5-4 and TRBJ2-1, with 7 positions matching TRBD1. CDR1 is SGHNT and CDR2 is YYREEE in the germline V gene (reference sequence). Losses at the gene ends were 4 bases for V and 9 bases for J; bases not matched to a gene: 13. The CDR3 sequence is 15 residues long. The CDR3 DNA reads as TGTGCCAGCAGCGAGGGCAGGGGGAATATCGGTGAGCAGTTCTTC. Amino acid sequence: CASSEGRGNIGEQFF.

The chain carries TRBV5-4 and TRBJ2-5, with 9 nucleotides matching TRBD1. CDR3 size: 14 residues. Germline V gene sequence: CDR1 SGHNT, CDR2 YYREEE (reference sequence). The V and J ends lost 3 bases and 5 bases, in that order; junction bases with no gene match: 5. The CDR3, as DNA: TGTGCCAGCAGCTGGACAGGGGCCGGGGAGACCCAGTACTTC. Protein sequence: CASSWTGAGETQYF.

This chain links TRBV18 with TRBJ1-2; tentative D call: TRBD1 (6 bases). This CDR3 has 14 amino acids. Trimming cost V 2 bases and J 4 bases, with 11 bases left between them. Germline loops: CDR1 KGHSH, CDR2 LQKENI. In DNA, the CDR3 is TGTGCCAGCTCACCAAACAGGGTCGGCTATGGCTACACCTTC. It is translated as CASSPNRVGYGYTF.

The rearrangement uses TRBV6-5 and TRBJ1-1; D not resolved. CDR3 size: 14 residues. Germline V gene data show CDR1 as MNHEY and CDR2 as SVGAGI. Between the trimmed V and J ends, which lost 4 bases and 4 bases, there was a span of 13 bases. The CDR3 spells CASSSSLPGTEAFF. CDR3 in DNA: TGTGCCAGCAGTTCTAGCCTACCCGGCACTGAAGCTTTCTTT.

The chain is built from TRBV7-9 and TRBJ1-3; 7 nucleotides match TRBD1. Germline CDR1 and CDR2: SEHNR and FQNEAQ (reference sequence). The CDR3 is made up of 16 amino acids. V lost 2 bases to trimming and J lost 1 base; unmatched junction nucleotides: 5. The CDR3, as DNA: TGTGCCAGCAGCTTATCGGGGACAGTATCTGGAAACACCATATATTTT. Translating gives CASSLSGTVSGNTIYF.

The gene calls are TRBV18 and TRBJ2-7; a weak D match, TRBD2 (5 bases). Germline loops: CDR1 KGHSH, CDR2 LQKENI. Between the trimmed V and J ends, which lost 8 bases and 0 bases, there was a span of 14 bases. CDR3 size: 14 residues. The CDR3 nucleotides are TGTGCCAGCCAAGAGACTACCAGCTCCTACGAGCAGTACTTC. This gives the protein CASQETTSSYEQYF.

The rearrangement links TRBV14 to TRBJ1-1, with D possibly being TRBD1 (5 bases). The germline V and J ends were trimmed by 3 bases and 12 bases, with 11 bases remaining between them. The length of the CDR3 is 11 residues. Germline CDR1 and CDR2: SGHDN and FVKESK. The DNA for the CDR3 is TGTGCCAGCAGCCAGGGGGAGGAACCTTTCTTT. Translating it yields CASSQGEEPFF.

Only one count was recorded for this clone. The chain couples TRBV27 to TRBJ2-1; 7 bases agree with TRBD1. This CDR3 is 16 amino acids long. The ends lost 5 bases at V and 0 bases at J; junction bases unmatched: 7. Germline assignment: CDR1 MNHEY and CDR2 SMNVEV (reference sequence). The chain's CDR3 is CASSPRTGSSYNEQFF. CDR3 in DNA: TGTGCCAGCAGTCCCCGGACAGGCAGCTCCTACAATGAGCAGTTCTTC.

V and J are TRBV5-5 and TRBJ1-2; D remains ambiguous. The CDR3 loop spans 14 amino acids. Germline CDR1 is SGHKS and CDR2 is YYEKEE (reference sequence). Trimming pared 6 bases from V and 0 bases from J, leaving 12 bases between. The CDR3 DNA reads TGTGCCAGCACCCAGGCCCTTGCTAACTATGGCTACACCTTC. Translating gives CASTQALANYGYTF.

This clone came up a few times. Here the CDR3 DNA reads TGTGCCACCAGTGATTCGGCCACAGGGGGCGTAAAAGGCGAGCAGTACTTC. Translated, it gives CATSDSATGGVKGEQYF. The rearrangement uses TRBV24-1 and TRBJ2-7; 9 bases are a match to TRBD1. The CDR3 is 17 residues long. The germline CDR1 and CDR2 sequences are KGHDR and SFDVKD. V was pared by 2 bases and J by 6 bases, with 13 bases of the junction left unmatched.

The rearrangement uses TRBV6-5 and TRBJ2-2; the match to TRBD2 covers 10 bases. Germline V gene data show CDR1 as MNHEY and CDR2 as SVGAGI. The CDR3 length is 15 residues. V shed 8 bases, J shed 3 bases, and the junction held 6 bases outside the gene matches. The CDR3 sequence is CASGKAGGDTGELFF. The CDR3 region has the DNA TGTGCCAGCGGGAAAGCGGGGGGGGACACCGGGGAGCTGTTTTTT.

V is TRBV11-3 and J is TRBJ2-1, with 11 bases lining up with TRBD2. CDR1 is SGHNT and CDR2 is YENEEA in the germline V gene. V was clipped by 4 bases and J by 5 bases; unmatched bases: 7. This CDR3 is 16 amino acids long. In nucleotides, the CDR3 is TGTGCCAGCAGCTCCAGACTAGCGGGGAACAACAATGAGCAGTTCTTC. Translating it yields CASSSRLAGNNNEQFF.

The chain employs TRBV5-4 and TRBJ1-4; 11 bases fit TRBD1. The CDR3 has 16 residues. The germline V gene encodes CDR1 SGHNT and CDR2 YYREEE (reference sequence). Trimming took 4 bases from V and 4 from J; bases not matched to a gene: 6. Written as DNA, the CDR3 is TGTGCCAGCAGCGCACGGACAGGGGGCGATAATGAAAAACTGTTTTTT. Translation gives CASSARTGGDNEKLFF.